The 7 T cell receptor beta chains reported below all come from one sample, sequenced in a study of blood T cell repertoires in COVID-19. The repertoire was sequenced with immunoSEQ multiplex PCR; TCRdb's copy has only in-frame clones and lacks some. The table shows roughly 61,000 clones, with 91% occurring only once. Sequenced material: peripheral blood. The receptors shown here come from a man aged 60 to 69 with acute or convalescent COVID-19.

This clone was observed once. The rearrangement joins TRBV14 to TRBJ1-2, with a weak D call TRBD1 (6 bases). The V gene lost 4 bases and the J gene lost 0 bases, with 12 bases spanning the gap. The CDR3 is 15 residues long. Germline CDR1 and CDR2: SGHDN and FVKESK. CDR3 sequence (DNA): TGTGCCAGCAGCCCCCTGGACAGAGCTAACTATGGCTACACCTTC. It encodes CASSPLDRANYGYTF.

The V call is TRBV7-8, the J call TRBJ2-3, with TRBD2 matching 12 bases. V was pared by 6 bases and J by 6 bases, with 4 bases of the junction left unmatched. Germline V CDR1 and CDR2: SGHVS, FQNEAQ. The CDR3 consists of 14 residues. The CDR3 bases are TGTGCCAGCAGTAGACTAGCGGGAGAGGATACGCAGTATTTT. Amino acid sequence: CASSRLAGEDTQYF. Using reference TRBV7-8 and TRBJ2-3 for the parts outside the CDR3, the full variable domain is GAGVSQSPRYKVAKRGQDVALRCDPISGHVSLFWYQQALGQGPEFLTYFQNEAQLDKSGLPSDRFFAERPEGSVSTLKIQRTQQEDSAVYLCASSRLAGEDTQYFGPGTRLTVL.

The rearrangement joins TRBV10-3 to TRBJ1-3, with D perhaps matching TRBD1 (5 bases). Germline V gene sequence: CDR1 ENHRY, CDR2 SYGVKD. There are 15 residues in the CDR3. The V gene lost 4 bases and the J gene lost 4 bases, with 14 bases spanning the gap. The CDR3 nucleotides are TGTGCCATCAGTGCGGGGGGACTTACAGGAAACACCATATATTTT. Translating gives CAISAGGLTGNTIYF.

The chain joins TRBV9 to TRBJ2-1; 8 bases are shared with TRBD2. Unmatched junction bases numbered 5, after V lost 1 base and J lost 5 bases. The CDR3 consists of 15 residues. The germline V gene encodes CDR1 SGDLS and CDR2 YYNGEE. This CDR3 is CASSVRLAGHNEQFF. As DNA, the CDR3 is TGTGCCAGCAGCGTAAGGCTAGCGGGTCACAATGAGCAGTTCTTC.

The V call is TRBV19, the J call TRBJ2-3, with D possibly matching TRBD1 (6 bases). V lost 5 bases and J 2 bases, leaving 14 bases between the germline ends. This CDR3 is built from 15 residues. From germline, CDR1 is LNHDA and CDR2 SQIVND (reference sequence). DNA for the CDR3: TGTGCCAGTAGTGCGCCCCGGGACAACACAGATACGCAGTATTTT. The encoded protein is CASSAPRDNTDTQYF.

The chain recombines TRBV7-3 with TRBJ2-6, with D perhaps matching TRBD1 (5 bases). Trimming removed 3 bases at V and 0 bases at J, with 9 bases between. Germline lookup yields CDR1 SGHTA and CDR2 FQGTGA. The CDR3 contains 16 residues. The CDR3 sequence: CASSLGHLSGANVLTF. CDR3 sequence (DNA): TGTGCCAGCAGCTTGGGGCACCTCTCTGGGGCCAACGTCCTGACTTTC. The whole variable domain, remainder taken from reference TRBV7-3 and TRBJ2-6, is GAGVSQTPSNKVTEKGKYVELRCDPISGHTALYWYRQSLGQGPEFLIYFQGTGAADDSGLPNDRFFAVRPEGSVSTLKIQRTERGDSAVYLCASSLGHLSGANVLTFGAGSRLTVL.

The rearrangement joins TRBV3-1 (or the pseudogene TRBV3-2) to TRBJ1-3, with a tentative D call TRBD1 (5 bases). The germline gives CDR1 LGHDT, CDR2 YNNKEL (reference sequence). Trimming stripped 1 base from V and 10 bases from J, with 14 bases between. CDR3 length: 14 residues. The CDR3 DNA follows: TGTGCCAGCAGCCAAGGAGACAGTCGTGTGACCATATATTTT. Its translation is CASSQGDSRVTIYF.